The T cell receptor (beta chain) described here comes from a study of a mutant IDH1 vaccine in newly diagnosed glioma. Study-wide background: Patients under treatment included roughly 62% males and around 38% females and had a mean age of roughly 43 years.

Assay: immunoSEQ multiplex PCR; the TCRdb copy retains only in-frame clones and omits some. Altogether 25,000 to 30,000 clones are present, 77% being singletons, with the ten largest covering roughly a tenth. Time point specified: week 5, during vaccination. Every single dose of the vaccine, 300 ug of mutant IDH1 20-mer peptide, came with topical imiquimod. A word on this clone: The antigen is not known.

The CDR3 sequence is 16 residues long. The V and J ends lost 6 bases and 4 bases respectively, with 21 bases between them. Germline V CDR1 and CDR2: KGHSH, LQKENI. This receptor was taken from a man aged 40-49 years with glioma. The chain has TRBV18 and TRBJ1-2; perhaps TRBD1 as D (5 bases). The source material was PBMCs, sampled from a glioma patient whose treatment included an IDH1 peptide vaccine. The CDR3 loop reads CASSREAGRGGYGYTF. As DNA, the CDR3 is TGTGCCAGCTCGCGGGAGGCTGGACGCGGGGGCTATGGCTACACCTTC.